The T cell receptor beta chain described here comes from a study of CD8+CD57+ T cells in acquired aplastic anemia. General study findings and limits: Shared by patients and controls, some 29 CD8+ CDR3s were abundant in patients. Patients did not significantly differ from controls in CD8+ Simpson's diversity.

Genomic DNA served as template for TCR beta VDJ and CDR3 profiling. TCRdb passed the reads through MiXCR, listing each CDR3 protein once. Of 100,000 to 130,000 distinct CDR3 sequences listed, 40% to 60% are singletons. This CDR3 spans 15 amino acids. V lost 5 bases to trimming and J lost 1 base, with 14 bases between them. Germline V CDR1 and CDR2: LNHDA, SQIVND (reference sequence). Concerning this clonotype itself: As yet, its antigen is unknown.

The source material was sorted CD4+, CD8+, or CD8+CD57+ T cells (not recorded which) from PBMCs. The chain employs TRBV19 and TRBJ1-1, with D maybe TRBD1 (5 bases). The source of this sequence is a human donor in good health, serving as a control. CDR3 protein: CASSADRAPNTEAFF. As DNA, the CDR3 is TGTGCCAGTAGTGCCGACAGAGCCCCGAACACTGAAGCTTTCTTT.